The 20 T cell receptor beta chains presented below share a single source sample, sequenced in a study of blood T cell repertoires in COVID-19 (dated by TCRdb to about 2020). The library was made by the immunoSEQ multiplex PCR assay. Not all clones reach the TCRdb copy of this immuneACCESS table, which keeps in-frame sequences only. Checked studies attribute under half of the gap to unresolved V genes and leave the rest unexplained. In all, the sample holds about 100,000 clones, and 65% to 90% of those were seen once. The ten top clones hold roughly 2.5% of the sample. The sequenced material came from PBMCs or T cells enriched from blood (not recorded which). These receptor sequences come from a woman between 45 and 65 years old who had recovered from COVID-19.

This clone was found a few times. The chain recombines TRBV5-1 with TRBJ2-7; 8 nucleotides line up with TRBD2. Germline trimming cut 4 bases from V and 7 bases from J; bases unmatched to any gene: 19. Germline CDR1 and CDR2: SGHRS and YFSETQ. This CDR3 is 17 amino acids long. CDR3 in DNA: TGCGCCAGCAGCGCGGTAAAGGTTGCGGGAGGCATTGGGGAGCAGTACTTC. It translates to CASSAVKVAGGIGEQYF. The full variable domain, in which reference TRBV5-1 and TRBJ2-7 provide the parts outside the CDR3, is KAGVTQTPRYLIKTRGQQVTLSCSPISGHRSVSWYQQTPGQGLQFLFEYFSETQRNKGNFPGRFSGRQFSNSRSEMNVSTLELGDSALYLCASSAVKVAGGIGEQYFGPGTRLTVT.

The chain employs TRBV6-5 and TRBJ1-2, with D perhaps TRBD1 (6 bases). Trimming removed 7 bases at V and 5 bases at J, with 17 bases between. Per germline, CDR1 MNHEY and CDR2 SVGAGI. The CDR3 extends over 14 amino acids. DNA of the CDR3: TGTGCCAGCACGGGGGGCACTTTGGGGTATGGCTACACCTTC. This codes for CASTGGTLGYGYTF.

The V and J genes are TRBV19 and TRBJ1-4; no clear D gene. This CDR3 is built from 16 residues. Trimming stripped 5 bases from V and 1 base from J, with 14 bases between. Germline V gene sequence: CDR1 LNHDA, CDR2 SQIVND (reference sequence). The CDR3 is CASSYSRGQTNEKLFF. CDR3 DNA: TGTGCCAGTAGTTATTCGCGAGGGCAAACTAATGAAAAACTGTTTTTT.

The gene calls are TRBV5-1 and TRBJ2-5, with TRBD2 matching over 8 bases. The V and J ends lost 4 bases and 1 base, in that order; junction bases with no gene match: 12. Germline V gene sequence: CDR1 SGHRS, CDR2 YFSETQ. The CDR3 has 17 amino acids. The CDR3 nucleotides are TGCGCCAGCAGCGAAACCCCCGGGACTAGGAGCCAAGAGACCCAGTACTTC. Translation gives CASSETPGTRSQETQYF.

In this sample, this clone turned up a few times. The rearrangement joins TRBV30 to TRBJ2-2; unclear D gene. Trimming removed 5 bases at V and 0 bases at J, with 16 bases between. The CDR3 has 16 residues. Per germline, CDR1 GTSNPN and CDR2 SVGIG (reference sequence). The chain's CDR3 is CAWRTSRWANTGELFF. In DNA form, the CDR3 reads TGTGCCTGGCGCACCTCCAGGTGGGCGAACACCGGGGAGCTGTTTTTT.

V usage is TRBV5-1 and J usage is TRBJ2-5; D is possibly TRBD2 (6 bases). CDR3 size: 15 residues. The germline V and J ends were trimmed by 0 bases and 2 bases, with 11 bases remaining between them. The germline CDR1 and CDR2 sequences are SGHRS and YFSETQ. The CDR3 region is CASSLVGGPQETQYF. As DNA, the CDR3 is TGCGCCAGCAGCTTGGTCGGGGGTCCTCAAGAGACCCAGTACTTC.

The chain couples TRBV19 to TRBJ1-6; 10 bases agree with TRBD1. Germline CDR1 reads LNHDA; CDR2 reads SQIVND (reference sequence). The CDR3 length is 15 residues. V lost 3 bases, J lost 8 bases, and 4 bases stayed unmatched. CDR3 sequence (DNA): TGTGCCAGTAGTATGGGACAGGGGAATTATTCACCCCTCCACTTT. It yields the protein CASSMGQGNYSPLHF.

The J gene is TRBJ1-3, the V gene TRBV9, with TRBD1 as a possible D gene (6 bases). The CDR3 runs to 16 residues. Germline CDR1 reads SGDLS; CDR2 reads YYNGEE. The germline V and J ends were trimmed by 3 bases and 4 bases, with 17 bases remaining between them. Here the CDR3 DNA reads TGTGCCAGCAGCGCCCCACAGGGTGGCCCAGGAAACACCATATATTTT. The encoded protein is CASSAPQGGPGNTIYF. The full variable domain, in which reference TRBV9 and TRBJ1-3 provide the parts outside the CDR3, is DSGVTQTPKHLITATGQRVTLRCSPRSGDLSVYWYQQSLDQGLQFLIQYYNGEERAKGNILERFSAQQFPDLHSELNLSSLELGDSALYFCASSAPQGGPGNTIYFGEGSWLTVV.

V and J are TRBV3-1 (or the pseudogene TRBV3-2) and TRBJ2-4; TRBD1 might be the D (6 bases). Germline values: CDR1 LGHDT, CDR2 YNNKEL (reference sequence). The CDR3 runs to 19 residues. V was pared by 0 bases and J by 1 base, with 19 bases between. CDR3 bases: TGTGCCAGCAGCCAAGATAATCGAATGGGGGCGCTGGCCAAAAACATTCAGTACTTC. Protein product: CASSQDNRMGALAKNIQYF.

CDR3 coding DNA: TGCAGTGCTAGTGGAGGGCCCGGGTTCAATGAGCAGTTCTTC. Translating it yields CSASGGPGFNEQFF. The V gene is TRBV20-1, the J gene TRBJ2-1; D is perhaps TRBD2 (6 bases). Trimming stripped 3 bases from V and 6 bases from J, with 15 bases between. Germline V gives CDR1 DFQATT, CDR2 SNEGSKA (reference sequence). The CDR3 has 14 residues.

J is TRBJ2-1 and V is TRBV5-4, with 7 bases lining up with TRBD1. The V and J ends lost 0 bases and 0 bases, in that order; junction bases with no gene match: 3. The CDR3 runs 16 residues. CDR1 and CDR2 from the germline V gene are SGHNT and YYREEE (reference sequence). This CDR3 reads CASSLAQGYSYNEQFF. DNA for the CDR3: TGTGCCAGCAGCTTGGCACAGGGGTACTCCTACAATGAGCAGTTCTTC.

This rearrangement joins TRBV9 to TRBJ2-7, with 8 bases that match TRBD1. Trimming cost V 0 bases and J 7 bases; bases outside gene matches: 9. The CDR3 length is 15 residues. CDR1 and CDR2 (germline): SGDLS, YYNGEE. The CDR3 DNA reads as TGTGCCAGCAGCGTAGACGGGACAGGTCTAGGAGAGCAGTACTTC. Translated, it gives CASSVDGTGLGEQYF.

This clone was counted a few times. The V and J genes are TRBV18 and TRBJ1-1; a possible D gene is TRBD1 (5 bases). This CDR3 is 17 amino acids long. Germline V gene sequence: CDR1 KGHSH, CDR2 LQKENI. V was clipped by 5 bases and J by 1 base, with 20 bases between them. CDR3 residues: CASSRSTLRQRNTEAFF. The CDR3 DNA follows: TGTGCCAGCTCAAGATCCACCCTTCGACAGCGGAACACTGAAGCTTTCTTT.

V usage is TRBV19 and J usage is TRBJ1-1; the match to TRBD1 covers 9 bases. Trimming cost V 6 bases and J 5 bases; bases outside gene matches: 10. The CDR3 runs 15 residues. Germline CDR1 LNHDA, CDR2 SQIVND (reference sequence). For the CDR3, the DNA is TGTGCCAGTAGAAGACCACAGGGGGCAAAAACTGAAGCTTTCTTT. Encoded protein: CASRRPQGAKTEAFF.

The genes are TRBV19 and TRBJ2-1; 11 bases map to TRBD2. Germline V gives CDR1 LNHDA, CDR2 SQIVND (reference sequence). The V segment lost 5 bases and the J segment 7 bases; nucleotides outside the gene matches: 7. The CDR3 runs 15 residues. In DNA, the CDR3 is TGTGCCAGTAGTCTGGGGTCTAGCGGGGGGAATGAGCAGTTCTTC. Translation gives CASSLGSSGGNEQFF.

This chain connects TRBV6-1 to TRBJ1-5; a possible D gene is TRBD1 (5 bases). Germline lookup yields CDR1 MNHNS and CDR2 SASEGT. The CDR3 sequence is 14 residues long. The V and J ends lost 2 bases and 4 bases respectively, with 9 bases between them. The DNA of the CDR3 is TGTGCCAGCAGTGAAACAGGATCTAATCAGCCCCAGCATTTT. This gives the protein CASSETGSNQPQHF.

The chain carries TRBV18 and TRBJ1-1; D uncertain. Trimming cost V 3 bases and J 4 bases, with 12 bases left between them. The V gene's germline CDR1 is KGHSH and CDR2 LQKENI. The CDR3 extends over 14 amino acids. This chain's CDR3 is CASSPERSGTEAFF. DNA of the CDR3: TGTGCCAGCTCACCCGAGAGGTCTGGCACTGAAGCTTTCTTT.

The chain joins TRBV7-3 to TRBJ1-6; TRBD1 might be the D (6 bases). This CDR3 spans 16 amino acids. V was trimmed by 1 base and J by 7 bases, leaving 14 bases between them. Germline CDR1 and CDR2: SGHTA and FQGTGA. DNA of the CDR3: TGTGCCAGCAGCTTAAAACCCCAGGGGTCCAATTCACCCCTCCACTTT. Protein: CASSLKPQGSNSPLHF.

In nucleotides, the CDR3 is TGTGCCAGCTCACCTACAGTTAACTATGGCTACACCTTC. Translated: CASSPTVNYGYTF. The J gene is TRBJ1-2, the V gene TRBV18; D not certain. V lost 3 bases to trimming and J lost 1 base, with 6 bases between them. Germline loops: CDR1 KGHSH, CDR2 LQKENI. The CDR3 is 13 amino acids.

The chain employs TRBV2 and TRBJ1-5, with a possible D match to TRBD1 (5 bases). Trimming shortened V by 8 bases and J by 0 bases, and 14 bases separated the two germline ends. The V gene's germline CDR1 is SNHLY and CDR2 FYNNEI. The CDR3 covers 15 residues. The CDR3 sequence is CASYLEGHSNQPQHF. The CDR3 DNA sequence: TGTGCCAGCTACTTGGAGGGGCATAGCAATCAGCCCCAGCATTTT.